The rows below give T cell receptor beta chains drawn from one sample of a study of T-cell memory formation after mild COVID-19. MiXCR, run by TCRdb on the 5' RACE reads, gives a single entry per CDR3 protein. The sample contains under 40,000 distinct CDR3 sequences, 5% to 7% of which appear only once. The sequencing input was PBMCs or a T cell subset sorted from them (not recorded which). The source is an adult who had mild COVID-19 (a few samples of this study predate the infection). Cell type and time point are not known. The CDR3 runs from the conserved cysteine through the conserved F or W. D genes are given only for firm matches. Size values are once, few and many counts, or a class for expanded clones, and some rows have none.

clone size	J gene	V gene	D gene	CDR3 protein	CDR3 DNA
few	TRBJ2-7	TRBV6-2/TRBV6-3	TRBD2	CASSYSTGRTNEQYF	TGTGCCAGCAGTTACTCTACCGGGAGGACAAACGAGCAGTACTTC
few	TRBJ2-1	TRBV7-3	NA	CASSPSGTGAYNEQFF	TGTGCCAGCAGCCCAAGCGGGACAGGAGCCTACAATGAGCAGTTCTTC
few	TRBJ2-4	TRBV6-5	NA	CASSYPPGVVQGLLAKNIQYF	TGTGCCAGCAGTTACCCCCCAGGCGTGGTCCAAGGGCTACTAGCCAAAAACATTCAGTACTTC
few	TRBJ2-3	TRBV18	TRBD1	CASSFTARTGQGDTQYF	TGTGCCAGCTCCTTCACGGCCCGGACAGGCCAGGGGGATACGCAGTATTTT
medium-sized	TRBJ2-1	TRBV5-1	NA	CASSPTLARTTSEQFF	TGCGCCAGCAGCCCGACTCTAGCGCGAACTACGAGTGAGCAGTTCTTC
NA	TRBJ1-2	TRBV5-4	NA	CASSEGGRANYGYTF	TGTGCCAGCAGCGAGGGGGGGAGAGCTAACTATGGCTACACCTTC
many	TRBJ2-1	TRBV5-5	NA	CASSHRDASSYNEQFF	TGTGCCAGCAGTCACCGGGACGCCAGCTCCTACAATGAGCAGTTCTTC
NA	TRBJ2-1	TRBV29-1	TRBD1	CSVTDRVDMISYNEQFF	TGCAGCGTTACCGACAGGGTCGATATGATATCCTACAATGAGCAGTTCTTC
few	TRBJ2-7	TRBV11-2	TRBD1	CASSFEGQGAYEQYF	TGTGCCAGCAGCTTTGAAGGACAGGGGGCCTACGAGCAGTACTTC
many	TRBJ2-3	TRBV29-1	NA	CSLESPTGLTDTQYF	TGCAGCCTAGAAAGCCCAACGGGACTTACAGATACGCAGTATTTT
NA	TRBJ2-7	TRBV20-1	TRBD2	CSARGSGGFFYEQYF	TGCAGTGCGAGGGGGAGCGGGGGGTTTTTCTACGAGCAGTACTTC
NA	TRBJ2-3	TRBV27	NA	CASTSTSTDTQYF	TGTGCCAGCACTAGCACCAGCACAGATACGCAGTATTTT
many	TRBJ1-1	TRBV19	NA	CASSRVNTEAFF	TGTGCCAGTAGTCGGGTGAACACTGAAGCTTTCTTT
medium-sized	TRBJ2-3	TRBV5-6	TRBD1	CASSSDRADTQYF	TGTGCCAGCAGCTCGGACAGGGCAGATACGCAGTATTTT
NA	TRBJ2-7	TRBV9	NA	CASSVRDSDSYEQYF	TGTGCCAGCAGCGTCCGGGACTCCGACTCCTACGAGCAGTACTTC
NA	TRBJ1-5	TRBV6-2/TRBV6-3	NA	CASSYSTRDNQPQHF	TGTGCCAGCAGTTACTCGACAAGGGACAATCAGCCCCAGCATTTT
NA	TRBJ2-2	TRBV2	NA	CASSVGNTGELFF	TGTGCCAGCAGTGTTGGGAACACCGGGGAGCTGTTTTTT
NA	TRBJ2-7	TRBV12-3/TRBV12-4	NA	CASSLKGGTSYEQYF	TGTGCCAGCAGTTTAAAAGGCGGCACCTCCTACGAGCAGTACTTC
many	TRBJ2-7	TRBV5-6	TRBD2	CASSLEGGLAASEQYF	TGTGCCAGCAGCTTAGAGGGGGGACTAGCGGCGAGCGAGCAGTACTTC
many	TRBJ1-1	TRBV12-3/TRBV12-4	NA	CASSLGWTEAFF	TGTGCCAGCAGCCTAGGATGGACTGAAGCTTTCTTT
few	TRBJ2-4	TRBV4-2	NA	CASSQVTQGGLNF	TGTGCCAGCAGCCAAGTGACTCAGGGGGGACTAAACTTC
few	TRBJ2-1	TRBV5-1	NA	CASKVSINRSYNEQFF	TGCGCCAGCAAAGTGTCAATAAATCGCTCCTACAATGAGCAGTTCTTC
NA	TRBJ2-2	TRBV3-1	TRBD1	CASSHGRGLNTGELFF	TGTGCCAGCAGCCACGGCAGGGGGTTGAACACCGGGGAGCTGTTTTTT
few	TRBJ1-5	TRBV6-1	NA	CASSEAWAGSGQPQHF	TGTGCCAGCAGTGAAGCATGGGCAGGGTCCGGGCAGCCCCAGCATTTT
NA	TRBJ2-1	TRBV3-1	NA	CASSHGLGYNEKFF	TGTGCCAGCAGCCACGGTCTGGGATACAATGAGAAGTTCTTC
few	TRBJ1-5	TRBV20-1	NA	CSVPTRDNQPQHF	TGCAGTGTCCCGACAAGGGACAATCAGCCCCAGCATTTT
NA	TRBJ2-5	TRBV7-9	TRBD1	CAISYLGGAGETQYF	TGTGCCATCAGCTATCTAGGGGGCGCAGGAGAGACCCAGTACTTC
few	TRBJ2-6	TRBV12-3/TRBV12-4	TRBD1	CASTIGGAGANVLTF	TGTGCCAGCACCATAGGGGGCGCTGGGGCCAACGTCCTGACTTTC
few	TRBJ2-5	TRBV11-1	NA	CASSRRWGGETQYF	TGTGCCAGCAGCCGACGATGGGGAGGAGAGACCCAGTACTTC
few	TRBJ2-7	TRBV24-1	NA	CATSSPTGSEGQYF	TGTGCCACCAGTTCACCGACAGGCTCGGAGGGGCAGTACTTC
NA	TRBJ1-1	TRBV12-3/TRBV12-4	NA	CASSFSQATNTEAFF	TGTGCCAGCAGTTTCTCACAGGCTACGAACACTGAAGCTTTCTTT
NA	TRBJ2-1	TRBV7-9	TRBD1	CASSQDRGIRNEQFF	TGTGCCAGCAGCCAGGACAGGGGGATAAGGAATGAGCAGTTCTTC
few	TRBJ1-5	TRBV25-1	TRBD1	CASSEAGTGSNQPQHF	TGTGCCAGCAGTGAAGCCGGGACAGGGAGCAATCAGCCCCAGCATTTT
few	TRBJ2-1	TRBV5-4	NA	CASSGRVNSYNEQFF	TGTGCCAGCAGCGGGCGGGTCAACAGCTACAATGAGCAGTTCTTC
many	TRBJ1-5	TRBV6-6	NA	CASRPQGGNQPQHF	TGTGCCAGCAGGCCCCAGGGTGGCAATCAGCCCCAGCATTTT
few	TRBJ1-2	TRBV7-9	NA	CASSFLNRESGYTF	TGTGCCAGCAGCTTTTTGAACAGGGAATCTGGCTACACCTTC
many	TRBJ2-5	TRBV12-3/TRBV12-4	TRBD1	CASSLGQGQETQYF	TGTGCCAGCAGTTTAGGACAGGGCCAAGAGACCCAGTACTTC
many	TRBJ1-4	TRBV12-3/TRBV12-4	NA	CASSSPSPGKLFF	TGTGCCAGCAGTTCCCCGAGCCCGGGGAAACTGTTTTTT
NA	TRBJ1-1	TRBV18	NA	CASSPLRGYEAFF	TGTGCCAGCTCACCACTTAGGGGATACGAAGCTTTCTTT
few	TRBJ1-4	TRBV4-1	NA	CASSPITGRNEKLFF	TGCGCCAGCAGCCCCATAACAGGGCGTAATGAAAAACTGTTTTTT
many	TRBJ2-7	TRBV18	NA	CASSPDHSRYEQYF	TGTGCCAGCTCACCAGATCACAGTAGATACGAGCAGTACTTC
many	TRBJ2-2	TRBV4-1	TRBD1	CASSQVTGGNTGELFF	TGCGCCAGCAGCCAAGTGACAGGGGGAAACACCGGGGAGCTGTTTTTT
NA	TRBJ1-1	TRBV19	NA	CASSAPMGSVTEAFF	TGTGCCAGTAGTGCCCCAATGGGGTCCGTGACTGAAGCTTTCTTT
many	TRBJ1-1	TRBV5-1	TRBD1	CASSFRQGGLNTEAFF	TGCGCCAGCAGCTTTCGACAGGGGGGGTTGAACACTGAAGCTTTCTTT
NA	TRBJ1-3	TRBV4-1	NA	CASSHSSDPGKGGNTIYF	TGCGCCAGCAGCCATTCATCCGACCCAGGGAAAGGTGGAAACACCATATATTTT
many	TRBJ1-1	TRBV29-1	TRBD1	CSVADRASNTEAFF	TGCAGCGTCGCTGACAGGGCTTCGAACACTGAAGCTTTCTTT
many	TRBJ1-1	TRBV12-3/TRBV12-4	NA	CASSLPTTEAFF	TGTGCCAGCAGTTTACCGACCACTGAAGCTTTCTTT
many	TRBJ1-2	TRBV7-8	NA	CASSLWSLRGRGYGYTF	TGTGCCAGCAGCTTATGGTCGCTCCGGGGGCGCGGCTATGGCTACACCTTC
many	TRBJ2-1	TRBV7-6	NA	CASSLHGGGYNEQFF	TGTGCCAGCAGCTTACACGGGGGAGGCTACAATGAGCAGTTCTTC
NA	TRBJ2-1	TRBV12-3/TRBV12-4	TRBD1	CASSARTGAIYNEQFF	TGTGCCAGCAGTGCTCGGACAGGGGCGATTTACAATGAGCAGTTCTTC
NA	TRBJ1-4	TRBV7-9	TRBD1	CASRSTGTNEKLFF	TGTGCCAGCAGATCGACAGGGACTAATGAAAAACTGTTTTTT
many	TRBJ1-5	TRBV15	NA	CATSTAGYQPQHF	TGTGCCACCAGCACCGCGGGTTACCAGCCCCAGCATTTT
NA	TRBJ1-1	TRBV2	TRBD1	CASSISWVRGLRTEAFF	TGTGCCAGCAGTATTTCTTGGGTCAGGGGGCTACGTACTGAAGCTTTCTTT
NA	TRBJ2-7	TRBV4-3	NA	CASSQDLRDEQYF	TGCGCCAGCAGCCAAGATCTTCGGGACGAGCAGTACTTC